The clone carrying this T cell receptor beta chain occurred a few times. Its antigen remains unknown. This sample stems from a study of T-cell reconstitution after alpha-beta-depleted transplantation in children. Regarding the study as a whole: Diversity of TCRbeta at day 60 was high in some patients, arising from surviving recipient T cells and thymic progenitors. Several hundred expanded graft clones reportedly were the source of alpha-beta T cells about two months after transplant. Once a year had passed after transplant, T-cell counts and diversity came mostly from newly produced T cells.

The CDR3 contains 15 residues. Per the germline V gene, CDR1 is SQVTM and CDR2 is ANQGSEA. V was pared by 5 bases and J by 1 base, with 14 bases between. During its preparation, the TCRbeta library received unique molecular identifiers. TCRdb processed the PCR reads anew with MiXCR; each CDR3 protein has one entry. This sample has hundreds of thousands of distinct CDR3 sequences, with over 10% found just once. This sequence originates from a male patient between 10 and 17 years old who had a stem cell transplant for acute myeloid leukemia, so the T cells may come from the graft donor. Sequences were derived from PBMCs, mostly from graft donor cells, sampled 360 days after TCRalphabeta/CD19-depleted stem cell transplant. This sequence joins TRBV29-1 and TRBJ1-4; possible D gene TRBD1, 5 bases. CDR3 sequence: CSVLGPLGTNEKLFF. For the CDR3, the DNA is TGCAGCGTTCTGGGACCCCTAGGAACTAATGAAAAACTGTTTTTT.